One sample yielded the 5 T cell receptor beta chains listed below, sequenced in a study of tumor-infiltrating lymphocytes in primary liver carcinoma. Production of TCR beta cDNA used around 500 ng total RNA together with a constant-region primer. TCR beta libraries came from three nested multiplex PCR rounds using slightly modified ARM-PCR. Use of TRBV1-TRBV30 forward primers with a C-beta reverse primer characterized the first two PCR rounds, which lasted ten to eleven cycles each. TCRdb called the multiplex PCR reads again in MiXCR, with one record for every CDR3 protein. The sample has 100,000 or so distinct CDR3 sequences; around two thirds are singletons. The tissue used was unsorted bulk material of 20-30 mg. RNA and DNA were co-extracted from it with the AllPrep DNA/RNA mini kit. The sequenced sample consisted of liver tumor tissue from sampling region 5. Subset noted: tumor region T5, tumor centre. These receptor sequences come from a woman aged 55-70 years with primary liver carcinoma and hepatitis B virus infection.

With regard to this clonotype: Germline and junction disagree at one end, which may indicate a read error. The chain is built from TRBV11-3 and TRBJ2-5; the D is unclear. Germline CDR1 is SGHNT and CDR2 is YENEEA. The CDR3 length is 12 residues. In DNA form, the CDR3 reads TGTGCCAGCGGCTTAGTACAGGAGACCCAGTACTTC. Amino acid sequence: CASGLVQETQYF.

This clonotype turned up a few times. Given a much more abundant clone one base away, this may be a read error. The CDR3 sequence: CTSSQSDLYGYTF. The CDR3 DNA sequence: TGTACCAGCAGTCAAAGTGACCTCTATGGCTACACCTTC. The chain links TRBV28 to TRBJ1-2; no definite D call. The CDR3 is 13 residues long. The germline CDR1 and CDR2 sequences are MDHEN and SYDVKM.

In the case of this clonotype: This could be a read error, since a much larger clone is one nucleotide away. CDR3 region: CANSLRDQPQHF. The CDR3 DNA sequence: TGTGCCAACAGCTTAAGGGATCAGCCCCAGCATTTT. This rearrangement joins TRBV7-8 to TRBJ1-5; no definite D call. The CDR3 sequence is 12 residues long. Germline V gene data show CDR1 as SGHVS and CDR2 as FQNEAQ.

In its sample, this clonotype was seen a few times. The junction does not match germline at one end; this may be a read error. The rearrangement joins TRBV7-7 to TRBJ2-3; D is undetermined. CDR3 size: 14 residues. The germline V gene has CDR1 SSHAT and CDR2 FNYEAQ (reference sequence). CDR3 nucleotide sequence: TGTGCTAGCAGCCCCTTGGATCTACCAGATACGCAGTATTTT. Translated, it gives CASSPLDLPDTQYF. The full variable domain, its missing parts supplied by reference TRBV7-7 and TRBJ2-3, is GAGVSQSPRYKVTKRGQDVTLRCDPISSHATLYWYQQALGQGPEFLTYFNYEAQPDKSGLPSDRFSAERPEGSISTLTIQRTEQRDSAMYRCASSPLDLPDTQYFGPGTRLTVL.

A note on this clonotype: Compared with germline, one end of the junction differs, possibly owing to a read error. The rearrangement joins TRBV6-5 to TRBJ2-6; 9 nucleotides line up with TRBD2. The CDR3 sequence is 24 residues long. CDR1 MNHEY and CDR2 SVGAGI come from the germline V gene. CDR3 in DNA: TGTGCCAGCAGACCCCACCCCCTAGCGGGAAACCTTCCCCCCTCCATCTCTTGGGCCAACGTCCTGACTTTC. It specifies CASRPHPLAGNLPPSISWANVLTF.